In its sample, the clone carrying this T cell receptor beta chain was seen many times. The use of a sample-barcoded 5' primer and a J-beta primer mix characterized a second PCR of about 7 to 12 cycles. A template-switch adaptor that had 12 random nucleotides put a tag on each cDNA molecule. TCRdb passed the 5' RACE reads through MiXCR, listing each CDR3 protein once. In the table there are over 550,000 distinct CDR3 sequences, 25% to 30% of which are singletons. These data are taken from a study of blood T cells in healthy people across ages. This CDR3 is 16 amino acids long. After removal of 5 bases from V and 3 bases from J, the junction contained 4 bases not matched to a gene.

V and J are TRBV12-3 or TRBV12-4 and TRBJ2-6; 10 nucleotides match TRBD1. The TCR originated in a woman of 80 years or more in good health. The specimen sequenced was blood. The DNA of the CDR3 is TGTGCCAGCAGTAGACAGGGGGCAATTGGGGCCAACGTCCTGACTTTC. Encoded protein: CASSRQGAIGANVLTF.